These 27 T cell receptor beta chains were all obtained from the same sample, sequenced in a study of early T cells in non-severe SARS-CoV-2 infection. MiXCR, applied by TCRdb to the 5' RACE reads, yields one record per CDR3 protein. The table lists 75,000 to 80,000 distinct CDR3 sequences, 8.5% to 10% of them singletons. Specimen: whole blood. Receptors originate from an adult who was a healthcare worker with PCR-confirmed SARS-CoV-2 infection or an uninfected control (not recorded which).

This clonotype was recorded many times. The rearrangement joins TRBV10-3 to TRBJ2-3; D uncertain. The CDR3 runs to 16 residues. Germline V lookup: CDR1 ENHRY, CDR2 SYGVKD. The ends were cut back, 4 bases at V and 5 bases at J, with 19 bases in the middle. CDR3 DNA sequence: TGTGCCATCAGTGCGATGGGATCAGCAACGGGAGATACGCAGTATTTT. Residues: CAISAMGSATGDTQYF.

This clonotype occurred many times. The chain is built from TRBV6-1 and TRBJ1-5, with D maybe TRBD1 (6 bases). The CDR3 is 17 residues long. Trimming stripped 4 bases from V and 0 bases from J, with 16 bases between. Germline values: CDR1 MNHNS, CDR2 SASEGT. CDR3 sequence: CASSVLDRLFSNQPQHF. The CDR3 DNA reads as TGTGCCAGCAGTGTCCTCGACAGGTTGTTTAGCAATCAGCCCCAGCATTTT.

The gene calls are TRBV7-9 and TRBJ2-1; 9 positions match TRBD1. J was trimmed by 7 bases and V by 5 bases; bases with no gene match: 6. The CDR3 is made up of 14 amino acids. Germline CDR1 reads SEHNR; CDR2 reads FQNEAQ (reference sequence). CDR3 DNA sequence: TGTGCCAGCAGCCTACAGGGGGCATCGAATGAGCAGTTCTTC. Protein sequence: CASSLQGASNEQFF.

The CDR3 region is CSARRRVEAFF. CDR3 coding DNA: TGCAGTGCTAGAAGGAGGGTTGAAGCTTTCTTT. V is TRBV20-1 and J is TRBJ1-1; D unresolved. Trimming removed 2 bases from V and 7 bases from J, with 8 bases in between. Per germline, CDR1 DFQATT and CDR2 SNEGSKA (reference sequence). The CDR3 extends over 11 amino acids.

There are a few counts of this clonotype. V and J are TRBV4-1 and TRBJ2-3; D remains ambiguous. The germline V gene encodes CDR1 MGHRA and CDR2 YSYEKL. The CDR3 covers 13 residues. V gave up 4 bases and J gave up 2 bases, with 7 bases separating them. The CDR3 region is CASSPQLTDTQYF. For the CDR3, the DNA is TGCGCCAGCAGCCCCCAACTCACAGATACGCAGTATTTT.

There are a few counts of this clonotype. The V call is TRBV6-1, the J call TRBJ2-7; a weak D match, TRBD1 (6 bases). V gave up 9 bases and J gave up 5 bases, with 20 bases separating them. The germline V gene has CDR1 MNHNS and CDR2 SASEGT. The CDR3 runs 14 residues. CDR3 loop: CARRGPGDTHEQYF. Written as DNA, the CDR3 is TGTGCCAGAAGAGGGCCAGGGGATACCCACGAGCAGTACTTC.

The V gene is TRBV27, the J gene TRBJ2-7, with D possibly matching TRBD1 (6 bases). The germline V gene has CDR1 MNHEY and CDR2 SMNVEV (reference sequence). With 4 bases removed from V and 5 bases from J, the gap between germline ends came to 18 bases. The CDR3 runs to 15 residues. In DNA form, the CDR3 reads TGTGCCAGCAGTTCCCCGGGACAACGATACAACGAGCAGTACTTC. Amino acids: CASSSPGQRYNEQYF.

This rearrangement joins TRBV27 to TRBJ2-1; D possibly corresponds to TRBD2 (6 bases). Germline V gene data show CDR1 as MNHEY and CDR2 as SMNVEV (reference sequence). Trimming took 4 bases from V and 5 from J, leaving 18 bases between them. The CDR3 contains 16 residues. The CDR3 protein is CASSYGAGRLDNEQFF. The CDR3 DNA is TGTGCCAGCAGTTATGGGGCAGGGAGGTTGGACAATGAGCAGTTCTTC.

This clonotype was counted only a few times. The chain combines TRBV28 with TRBJ2-1; D may be TRBD2 (6 bases). Per the germline V gene, CDR1 is MDHEN and CDR2 is SYDVKM. The CDR3 is 15 residues long. With 2 bases removed from V and 0 bases from J, the gap between germline ends came to 8 bases. CDR3 DNA: TGTGCCAGCAGTTTAGGCGGGACCTCCTACAATGAGCAGTTCTTC. Translation: CASSLGGTSYNEQFF. Combining the CDR3 with reference TRBV28 and TRBJ2-1 gives the whole variable domain DVKVTQSSRYLVKRTGEKVFLECVQDMDHENMFWYRQDPGLGLRLIYFSYDVKMKEKGDIPEGYSVSREKKERFSLILESASTNQTSMYLCASSLGGTSYNEQFFGPGTRLTVL.

The rearrangement joins TRBV24-1 to TRBJ2-2; D is undetermined. The CDR3 has 14 residues. CDR1 KGHDR and CDR2 SFDVKD come from the germline V gene. Trimming took off 0 bases at V and 7 bases at J, with 8 bases between the two ends. The DNA for the CDR3 is TGTGCCACCAGTGATTTGCCCGGCGGCGGGGAGCTGTTTTTT. Its protein is CATSDLPGGGELFF.

This clonotype appeared many times. V usage is TRBV19 and J usage is TRBJ2-3, with TRBD2 as a possible D gene (6 bases). The CDR3 totals 12 residues. V lost 8 bases and J lost 9, with 15 bases in between. Looked up from germline, CDR1 is LNHDA and CDR2 is SQIVND (reference sequence). CDR3 in amino acids: CASRPGARTQYF. DNA for the CDR3: TGTGCCAGTCGACCGGGAGCTCGAACGCAGTATTTT.

This clonotype was recorded many times. The chain joins TRBV3-1 to TRBJ2-2; TRBD1 aligns across 8 bases. Germline loops: CDR1 LGHDT, CDR2 YNNKEL (reference sequence). V dropped 4 bases and J dropped 1; count of bases not matched to a gene: 5. This CDR3 comprises 16 residues. DNA for the CDR3: TGTGCCAGCAGCCTCCCCGGGACAGGGAACACCGGGGAGCTGTTTTTT. Protein product: CASSLPGTGNTGELFF. The full variable domain, rest sourced from reference TRBV3-1 and TRBJ2-2, is DTAVSQTPKYLVTQMGNDKSIKCEQNLGHDTMYWYKQDSKKFLKIMFSYNNKELIINETVPNRFSPKSPDKAHLNLHINSLELGDSAVYFCASSLPGTGNTGELFFGEGSRLTVL.

The chain employs TRBV27 and TRBJ2-5; D possibly matches TRBD1 or TRBD2 (8 bases each). Germline V CDR1 and CDR2: MNHEY, SMNVEV (reference sequence). The CDR3 contains 19 residues. Trimming removed 5 bases at V and 7 bases at J, with 32 bases between. DNA of the CDR3: TGTGCCAGCAGTCTCAGGGGGCTTGGGACTAGTGAGGAGAAAGGGACCCAGTACTTC. It is translated as CASSLRGLGTSEEKGTQYF.

This clonotype was observed a handful of times. The chain couples TRBV7-2 to TRBJ2-3; 8 bases map to TRBD2. Germline CDR1 is SGHTA and CDR2 is FQGNSA. After removal of 5 bases from V and 2 bases from J, the junction contained 9 bases not matched to a gene. The CDR3 length is 16 residues. CDR3 residues: CASSRGAGGLTDTQYF. The CDR3 DNA follows: TGTGCCAGCAGCCGGGGGGCGGGAGGACTCACAGATACGCAGTATTTT.

This clonotype occurred a few times. The chain combines TRBV20-1 with TRBJ2-5; D remains unclear. Germline V gene lookup returns CDR1 DFQATT and CDR2 SNEGSKA (reference sequence). V lost 3 bases and J lost 4, with 9 bases in between. The CDR3 totals 12 residues. CDR3 in DNA: TGCAGTGCTAGCATCTCTGTAGAGACCCAGTACTTC. This codes for CSASISVETQYF.

Many counts were recorded for this clonotype. This chain uses TRBV5-5 with TRBJ2-1, with D possibly being TRBD2 (5 bases). Trimming took off 0 bases at V and 8 bases at J, with 18 bases between the two ends. This CDR3 spans 16 amino acids. Germline loops: CDR1 SGHKS, CDR2 YYEKEE (reference sequence). The CDR3, as DNA: TGTGCCAGCAGCTTGGAGGTGGGAGAAAGGTTTGATGAGCAGTTCTTC. Protein: CASSLEVGERFDEQFF.

This clonotype turned up a few times. The chain carries TRBV5-8 and TRBJ2-5; possibly TRBD1 for D (5 bases). From germline, CDR1 is SGHTS and CDR2 YDEGEE. V was pared by 4 bases and J by 8 bases, with 9 bases between. This CDR3 has 11 residues. CDR3 nucleotide sequence: TGTGCCAGCAGCGAGACAGAAACCCAGTACTTC. Its protein product is CASSETETQYF.

The table lists this clonotype with many counts. This chain links TRBV6-6 with TRBJ2-1; D possibly corresponds to TRBD2 (6 bases). Germline CDR1 is MNHNY and CDR2 is SVGAGI (reference sequence). The CDR3 contains 15 residues. Trimming shortened V by 4 bases and J by 0 bases, and 10 bases separated the two germline ends. The CDR3 reads CASSFSGASYNEQFF. The DNA for the CDR3 is TGTGCCAGCAGTTTTAGCGGAGCCTCCTACAATGAGCAGTTCTTC.

This clonotype appeared a few times. The chain uses TRBV12-3 or TRBV12-4 and TRBJ1-2; D is perhaps TRBD1 (6 bases). Trimming took 3 bases from V and 2 from J, leaving 10 bases between them. The CDR3 has 14 residues. The CDR3 bases are TGTGCCAGCAGTTTTAGTACAGGGAACTATGGCTACACCTTC. This sequence encodes CASSFSTGNYGYTF.

The genes are TRBV2 and TRBJ2-7; 9 bases match TRBD2. The junction had 7 bases not matched to a gene; V was cut back by 1 base and J by 3 bases. The CDR3 totals 16 residues. Per germline, CDR1 SNHLY and CDR2 FYNNEI. The CDR3 spells CASSEERLAGDYEQYF. The CDR3 DNA is TGTGCCAGCAGTGAAGAGAGATTAGCGGGGGACTACGAGCAGTACTTC.

Many counts were recorded for this clonotype. The chain combines TRBV9 with TRBJ1-4; 8 nucleotides align to TRBD1. Germline assignment: CDR1 SGDLS and CDR2 YYNGEE. The CDR3 runs 14 residues. V lost 4 bases, J lost 5 bases, and 4 bases stayed unmatched. The CDR3 DNA reads as TGTGCCAGCAGCCCCCGGACAGGGAATGAAAAACTGTTTTTT. Its translation is CASSPRTGNEKLFF.

This clonotype was seen repeatedly, ten times or more. This sequence joins TRBV7-8 and TRBJ2-1; either TRBD1 or TRBD2 may supply D (5 bases each). Germline CDR1 SGHVS, CDR2 FQNEAQ. This CDR3 has 11 residues. Trimming left V 9 bases short and J 7 bases short, with 10 bases between. The CDR3 nucleotides read TGTGCCAGTGAGGGGCGGAATGAGCAGTTCTTC. As protein: CASEGRNEQFF.

This clonotype was picked up many times. V gene TRBV5-8 combines with J gene TRBJ2-3; TRBD2 agrees at 9 bases. The junction had 4 bases not matched to a gene; V was cut back by 6 bases and J by 2 bases. CDR3 length: 14 residues. CDR1 is SGHTS, CDR2 YDEGEE, per germline. The CDR3 bases are TGTGCCAGCACGACTAGCGGATTCACAGATACGCAGTATTTT. Encoded protein: CASTTSGFTDTQYF.

This clonotype showed up many times. V usage is TRBV7-9 and J usage is TRBJ2-3; TRBD2 aligns across 13 bases. Trimming removed 2 bases from V and 0 bases from J; junction bases left unmatched: 5. The CDR3 has 18 residues. Germline V gives CDR1 SEHNR, CDR2 FQNEAQ (reference sequence). The CDR3, as DNA: TGTGCCAGCAGCTTATGGGGGACTAGCGGGGACAGCACAGATACGCAGTATTTT. Its translation is CASSLWGTSGDSTDTQYF.

This clonotype came up a few times. The V gene is TRBV20-1, the J gene TRBJ2-2, with TRBD2 identical over 16 bases. CDR3 length equals 17 residues. Germline V lookup: CDR1 DFQATT, CDR2 SNEGSKA (reference sequence). Trimming cost V 3 bases and J 5 bases; bases outside gene matches: 6. CDR3 in amino acids: CSARGLAGGPKTGELFF. CDR3 DNA sequence: TGCAGTGCTAGGGGACTAGCGGGAGGGCCCAAAACCGGGGAGCTGTTTTTT.

The chain links TRBV5-1 to TRBJ2-7; tentative D call: TRBD1 (6 bases). The CDR3 runs to 13 residues. Germline-derived CDR1 and CDR2 are SGHRS and YFSETQ. V shed 4 bases and J shed 3 bases, with 11 bases lying between them. The chain's CDR3 is CASSPGQIYEQYF. The CDR3 DNA reads as TGCGCCAGCAGCCCCGGACAGATCTACGAGCAGTACTTC. Based on the CDR3 plus reference TRBV5-1 and TRBJ2-7, the full variable domain is KAGVTQTPRYLIKTRGQQVTLSCSPISGHRSVSWYQQTPGQGLQFLFEYFSETQRNKGNFPGRFSGRQFSNSRSEMNVSTLELGDSALYLCASSPGQIYEQYFGPGTRLTVT.

This clonotype appeared many times. The CDR3 nucleotides read TGTGCCAGTAGTCCGCTGAGAATTAGCAATCAGCCCCAGCATTTT. Its protein is CASSPLRISNQPQHF. V usage is TRBV19 and J usage is TRBJ1-5; D is unclear. Trimming pared 5 bases from V and 0 bases from J, leaving 11 bases between. Germline lookup yields CDR1 LNHDA and CDR2 SQIVND (reference sequence). This CDR3 contains 15 residues.